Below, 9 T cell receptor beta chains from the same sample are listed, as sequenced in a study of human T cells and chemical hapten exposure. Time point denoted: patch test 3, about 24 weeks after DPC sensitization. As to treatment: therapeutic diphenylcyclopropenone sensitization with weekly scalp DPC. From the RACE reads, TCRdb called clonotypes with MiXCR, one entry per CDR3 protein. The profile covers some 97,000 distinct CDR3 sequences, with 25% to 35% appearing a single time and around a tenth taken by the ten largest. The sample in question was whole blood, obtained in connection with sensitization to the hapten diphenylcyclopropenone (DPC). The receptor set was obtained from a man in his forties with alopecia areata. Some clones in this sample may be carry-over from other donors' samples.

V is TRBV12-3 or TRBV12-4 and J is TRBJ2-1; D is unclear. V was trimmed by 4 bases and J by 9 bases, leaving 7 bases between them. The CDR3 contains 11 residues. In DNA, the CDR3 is TGTGCCAGCAGTTCCGCAATTGAGCAGTTCTTC. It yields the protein CASSSAIEQFF.

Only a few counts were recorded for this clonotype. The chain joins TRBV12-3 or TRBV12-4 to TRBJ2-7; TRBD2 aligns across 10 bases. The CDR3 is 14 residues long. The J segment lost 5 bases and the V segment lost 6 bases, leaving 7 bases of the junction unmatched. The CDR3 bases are TGTGCCAGCAGACCTAGCGGGAGCCTCCACGAGCAGTACTTC. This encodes CASRPSGSLHEQYF.

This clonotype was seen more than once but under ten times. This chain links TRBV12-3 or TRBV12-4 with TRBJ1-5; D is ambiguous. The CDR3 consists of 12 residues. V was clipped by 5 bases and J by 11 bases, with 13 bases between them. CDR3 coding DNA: TGTGCCAGCAGTCCCGGCGGGGTAGCCCAGCATTTT. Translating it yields CASSPGGVAQHF.

This chain's CDR3 is CASSPDRDEQYF. The CDR3 bases are TGTGCCAGCAGCCCTGACAGGGACGAGCAGTACTTC. The V gene is TRBV5-5, the J gene TRBJ2-7; 7 positions match TRBD1. The V gene's germline CDR1 is SGHKS and CDR2 YYEKEE (reference sequence). The V gene end was trimmed by 4 bases and the J gene end by 5 bases; junction bases not matched to a gene: 3. The CDR3 spans 12 residues.

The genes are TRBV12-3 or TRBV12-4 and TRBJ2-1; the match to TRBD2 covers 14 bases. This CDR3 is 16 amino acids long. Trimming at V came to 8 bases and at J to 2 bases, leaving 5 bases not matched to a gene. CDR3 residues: CASVKTSGRAYNEQFF. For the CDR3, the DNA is TGTGCCAGCGTGAAGACTAGCGGGAGGGCCTACAATGAGCAGTTCTTC.

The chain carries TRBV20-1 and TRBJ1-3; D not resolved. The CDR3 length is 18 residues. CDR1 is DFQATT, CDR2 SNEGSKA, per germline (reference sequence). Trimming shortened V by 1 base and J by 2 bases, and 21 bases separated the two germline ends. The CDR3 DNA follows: TGCAGTGCTAGAGCGTTCAGGACGGCCCAAAAGCCTGGAAACACCATATATTTT. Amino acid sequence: CSARAFRTAQKPGNTIYF.

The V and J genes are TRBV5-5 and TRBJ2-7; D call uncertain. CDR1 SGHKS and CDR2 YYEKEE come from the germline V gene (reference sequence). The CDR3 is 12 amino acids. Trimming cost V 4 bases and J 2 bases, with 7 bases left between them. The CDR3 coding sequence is TGTGCCAGCAGCCGACCCCCCTACGAGCAGTACTTC. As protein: CASSRPPYEQYF.

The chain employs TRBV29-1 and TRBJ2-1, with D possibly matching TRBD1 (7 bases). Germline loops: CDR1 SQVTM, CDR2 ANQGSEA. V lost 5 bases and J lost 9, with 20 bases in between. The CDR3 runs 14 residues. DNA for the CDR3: TGCAGCGTTACAGACAGGGTGGGGGGCGGTGAGCAGTTCTTC. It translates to CSVTDRVGGGEQFF.

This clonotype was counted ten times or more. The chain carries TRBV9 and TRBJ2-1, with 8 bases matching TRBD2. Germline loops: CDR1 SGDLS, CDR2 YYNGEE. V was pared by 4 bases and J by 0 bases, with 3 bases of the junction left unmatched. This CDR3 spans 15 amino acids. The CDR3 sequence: CASSPSGSSYNEQFF. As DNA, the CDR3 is TGTGCCAGCAGCCCCAGCGGGAGCTCCTACAATGAGCAGTTCTTC.